This T cell receptor beta chain came from a study of T cell responses to AZD1222 COVID-19 vaccine. Measured with immunoSEQ multiplex PCR; TCRdb has only the in-frame clones, and not every one. Among some 150,000 clones listed, roughly nine tenths were seen once. The CDR3 consists of 15 residues. Per the germline V gene, CDR1 is SGHTA and CDR2 is FQGNSA. Trimming pared 8 bases from V and 6 bases from J, leaving 20 bases between. The chain joins TRBV7-2 to TRBJ2-1; D is unclear. The receptor comes from an adult in good health. The sequencing used peripheral blood, collected on day 0 of MenACWY control vaccination. The CDR3 protein is CASLYDPGRINEQFF. The DNA of the CDR3 is TGTGCCAGCCTATACGACCCGGGCCGTATCAATGAGCAGTTCTTC.